Presented here are 25 T cell receptor beta chains from one specimen sequenced in a study of blood T cell repertoires in COVID-19. Method: immunoSEQ multiplex PCR; TCRdb's copy keeps in-frame clones and lacks some. Here the sample spans 400,000 to 550,000 clones, roughly 89% being singletons. Input material: peripheral blood. The origin of the receptors is a woman between 25 and 40 years old with acute or convalescent COVID-19.

V is TRBV29-1 and J is TRBJ1-2; D not certain. The CDR3 consists of 15 residues. Germline CDR1 reads SQVTM; CDR2 reads ANQGSEA. V was cut by 3 bases and J by 3 bases, with 17 bases left in between. CDR3 DNA sequence: TGCAGCGTTGATAAACGGGTTATCGAAGACTATGGCTACACCTTC. This codes for CSVDKRVIEDYGYTF.

The J gene is TRBJ2-1, the V gene TRBV19; 8 nucleotides align to TRBD1. The CDR3 length is 16 residues. Per the germline V gene, CDR1 is LNHDA and CDR2 is SQIVND (reference sequence). Unmatched junction bases numbered 12, after V lost 5 bases and J lost 6 bases. The CDR3 is CASSPWTGRGFNEQFF. Here the CDR3 DNA reads TGTGCCAGTAGTCCCTGGACAGGGCGAGGATTCAATGAGCAGTTCTTC.

J is TRBJ2-5 and V is TRBV24-1; no reliable D call. CDR3 size: 12 residues. Trimming pared 2 bases from V and 5 bases from J, leaving 5 bases between. Germline loops: CDR1 KGHDR, CDR2 SFDVKD. The CDR3 region is CATSDSMETQYF. CDR3 DNA: TGTGCCACCAGTGATTCCATGGAGACCCAGTACTTC.

The chain uses TRBV10-3 and TRBJ1-2, with no clear D. Germline V gene sequence: CDR1 ENHRY, CDR2 SYGVKD. The CDR3 length is 13 residues. V gave up 3 bases and J gave up 0 bases, with 5 bases separating them. As DNA, the CDR3 is TGTGCCATCAGTGACACTCCTAACTATGGCTACACCTTC. It yields the protein CAISDTPNYGYTF.

CDR3 coding DNA: TGTGCCTCACTAGCGGGGGGCCCCTTCTCCTACAATGAGCAGTTCTTC. Protein: CASLAGGPFSYNEQFF. The chain links TRBV2 to TRBJ2-1, with TRBD2 identical over 12 bases. The CDR3 runs 16 residues. Germline CDR1 is SNHLY and CDR2 is FYNNEI. J gave up 0 bases and V 11 bases, and 8 bases lay outside the gene matches.

J is TRBJ2-7 and V is TRBV3-1 (or the pseudogene TRBV3-2); D not certain. CDR1 is LGHDT, CDR2 YNNKEL, per germline (reference sequence). Trimming cost V 1 base and J 6 bases, with 4 bases left between them. This CDR3 contains 11 residues. CDR3 residues: CASSQVLEQYF. CDR3 sequence (DNA): TGTGCCAGCAGCCAAGTTCTCGAGCAGTACTTC.

The rearrangement uses TRBV3-1 (or the pseudogene TRBV3-2) and TRBJ2-1; 12 bases agree with TRBD1. CDR3 length: 18 residues. Trimming cost V 0 bases and J 8 bases; bases outside gene matches: 11. The germline V gene has CDR1 LGHDT and CDR2 YNNKEL (reference sequence). The CDR3 loop is CASSQEALGTGGMDEQFF. CDR3 DNA: TGTGCCAGCAGCCAAGAAGCTCTTGGGACAGGGGGCATGGATGAGCAGTTCTTC.

The genes are TRBV7-2 and TRBJ1-1; tentatively, D is TRBD1 (5 bases). Trimming stripped 5 bases from V and 1 base from J, with 14 bases between. Germline CDR1 SGHTA, CDR2 FQGNSA. This CDR3 contains 15 residues. The CDR3 DNA is TGTGCCAGCAGCCCATCGGGACTTCAGAACACTGAAGCTTTCTTT. This codes for CASSPSGLQNTEAFF.

The V call is TRBV3-1 (or the pseudogene TRBV3-2), the J call TRBJ1-1; D remains unclear. The CDR3 is made up of 15 amino acids. Germline V CDR1 and CDR2: LGHDT, YNNKEL (reference sequence). The germline V and J ends were trimmed by 1 base and 2 bases, with 11 bases remaining between them. CDR3 in DNA: TGTGCCAGCAGCCAAGGTTTCGCGCCTAACACTGAAGCTTTCTTT. This encodes CASSQGFAPNTEAFF.

The V and J genes are TRBV5-4 and TRBJ1-6, with a weak D call TRBD1 (6 bases). The germline gives CDR1 SGHNT, CDR2 YYREEE (reference sequence). With 0 bases removed from V and 9 bases from J, the gap between germline ends came to 13 bases. The CDR3 extends over 15 amino acids. The CDR3 DNA sequence: TGTGCCAGCAGCTTGGCAGGCGGGGGCCTTTCACCCCTCCACTTT. Amino acid sequence: CASSLAGGGLSPLHF. Full variable domain (missing parts from reference TRBV5-4 and TRBJ1-6): ETGVTQSPTHLIKTRGQQVTLRCSSQSGHNTVSWYQQALGQGPQFIFQYYREEENGRGNFPPRFSGLQFPNYSSELNVNALELDDSALYLCASSLAGGGLSPLHFGNGTRLTVT.

The rearrangement uses TRBV3-1 (or the pseudogene TRBV3-2) and TRBJ1-5; TRBD1 aligns across 7 bases. Germline CDR1 is LGHDT and CDR2 is YNNKEL (reference sequence). The length of the CDR3 is 15 residues. The V gene end was trimmed by 5 bases and the J gene end by 4 bases; junction bases not matched to a gene: 8. The CDR3 DNA reads TGTGCCAGCAGCGGTGGGGGACAGAGAAATCAGCCCCAGCATTTT. It translates to CASSGGGQRNQPQHF.

This clone appeared a single time. This chain connects TRBV19 to TRBJ2-1; 7 nucleotides align to TRBD2. The CDR3 totals 16 residues. With 8 bases clipped from V and 3 bases from J, the junction kept 13 bases outside the gene matches. CDR1 is LNHDA and CDR2 is SQIVND in the germline V gene (reference sequence). CDR3 residues: CASSEGGGAYYNEQFF. The DNA of the CDR3 is TGTGCCAGTTCCGAGGGCGGGGGAGCTTACTACAATGAGCAGTTCTTC.

The V and J genes are TRBV16 and TRBJ1-1, with no clear D. V was trimmed by 2 bases and J by 1 base, leaving 8 bases between them. The CDR3 runs 14 residues. The germline V gene encodes CDR1 KGHSY and CDR2 FQNENV. CDR3 coding DNA: TGTGCCAGCAGCCAACCAGTTCGGAACACTGAAGCTTTCTTT. Translating it yields CASSQPVRNTEAFF.

This chain joins TRBV7-3 and TRBJ2-5, with 10 bases matching TRBD2. Germline assignment: CDR1 SGHTA and CDR2 FQGTGA. This CDR3 comprises 14 residues. Trimming took 9 bases from V and 3 from J; bases not matched to a gene: 7. As DNA, the CDR3 is TGTGCCAGAACCAGCGGGGGGGAGGAAGAGACCCAGTACTTC. Amino acid sequence: CARTSGGEEETQYF.

The rearrangement links TRBV5-1 to TRBJ2-3, with TRBD2 matching 10 bases. V lost 6 bases and J lost 4; bases outside the gene matches: 5. The CDR3 contains 14 residues. Looked up from germline, CDR1 is SGHRS and CDR2 is YFSETQ. This chain's CDR3 is CASTLAGGSDTQYF. The CDR3 DNA is TGCGCCAGCACCTTAGCGGGGGGCTCAGATACGCAGTATTTT.

V gene TRBV6-2 or TRBV6-3 combines with J gene TRBJ2-3; D is perhaps TRBD2 (5 bases). V was pared by 2 bases and J by 3 bases, with 12 bases between. Per germline, CDR1 MNHEY and CDR2 SVGEGT. The CDR3 extends over 15 amino acids. The CDR3 DNA follows: TGTGCCAGCAGTTACGGGCGGACTGTTACAGATACGCAGTATTTT. As protein: CASSYGRTVTDTQYF.

V is TRBV29-1 and J is TRBJ1-1, with 7 bases that match TRBD1. Germline values: CDR1 SQVTM, CDR2 ANQGSEA. CDR3 length equals 10 residues. Trimming cost V 5 bases and J 7 bases; bases outside gene matches: 1. Here the CDR3 reads CSVRDSEAFF. As DNA, the CDR3 is TGCAGCGTTCGGGACAGTGAAGCTTTCTTT.

This clone was counted a single time. CDR3 residues: CASSFRDRGPNTGELFF. The CDR3 nucleotides are TGTGCCAGCAGCTTCCGGGACAGGGGGCCGAACACCGGGGAGCTGTTTTTT. The V gene is TRBV9, the J gene TRBJ2-2, with 12 nucleotides matching TRBD1. Per germline, CDR1 SGDLS and CDR2 YYNGEE. V lost 4 bases to trimming and J lost 0 bases; unmatched junction nucleotides: 4. The CDR3 covers 17 residues.

This clone has a single count. The rearrangement uses TRBV5-4 and TRBJ2-3; a weak D match, TRBD2 (5 bases). V dropped 4 bases and J dropped 0 bases, with 15 bases sitting between them. The germline gives CDR1 SGHNT, CDR2 YYREEE (reference sequence). This CDR3 comprises 16 residues. This chain's CDR3 is CASSQIASSSTDTQYF. The CDR3 coding sequence is TGTGCCAGCAGCCAAATAGCGAGTTCTAGCACAGATACGCAGTATTTT.

The chain links TRBV10-3 to TRBJ1-1; D not certain. The CDR3 is 13 residues long. The germline V gene encodes CDR1 ENHRY and CDR2 SYGVKD. V dropped 7 bases and J dropped 1 base, with 10 bases sitting between them. The CDR3 sequence is CAINGRSNTEAFF. CDR3 sequence (DNA): TGTGCCATCAACGGTCGGTCGAACACTGAAGCTTTCTTT.

The chain uses TRBV4-1 and TRBJ2-6, with TRBD1 matching over 7 bases. CDR3 size: 20 residues. V gave up 3 bases and J gave up 0 bases; unmatched junction bases: 14. Per the germline V gene, CDR1 is MGHRA and CDR2 is YSYEKL. The CDR3 DNA reads TGCGCCAGCAGCCATCTCATCCTTTTTACAGGGGCCTCTGGGGCCAACGTCCTGACTTTC. This translates into CASSHLILFTGASGANVLTF.

Here the CDR3 DNA reads TGTGCCAGTAATAGGGACAGTTCTTCACCCCTCCACTTT. Translated: CASNRDSSSPLHF. The V and J genes are TRBV19 and TRBJ1-6; TRBD1 agrees at 7 bases. This CDR3 has 13 amino acids. Germline V gives CDR1 LNHDA, CDR2 SQIVND (reference sequence). V dropped 7 bases and J dropped 9; count of bases not matched to a gene: 6.

The V gene is TRBV7-9, the J gene TRBJ2-6; the D gene is possibly TRBD2 (5 bases). Deletions cut 3 bases from V and 0 bases from J, with 12 bases between. The germline V gene has CDR1 SEHNR and CDR2 FQNEAQ (reference sequence). The CDR3 is 17 amino acids. In nucleotides, the CDR3 is TGTGCCAGCAGCTTTGAGGGAAGGTTCTCTGGGGCCAACGTCCTGACTTTC. It codes for CASSFEGRFSGANVLTF.

The chain joins TRBV11-2 to TRBJ2-5; 11 bases fit TRBD2. Per the germline V gene, CDR1 is SGHAT and CDR2 is FQNNGV. V lost 5 bases to trimming and J lost 6 bases; unmatched junction nucleotides: 5. The CDR3 covers 14 residues. CDR3 loop: CASSSLAGGQTQYF. The CDR3 bases are TGTGCCAGCAGCAGTCTAGCGGGGGGACAGACCCAGTACTTC.

The rearrangement links TRBV21-1 to TRBJ2-7; the DNA was not compared with TRBD1, the D call given in the table. TRBV21-1 is tagged as a pseudogene. This CDR3 contains 20 residues. The CDR3 DNA reads as TGTGCCAGCAGCAATACGGGTGAGTGTCACCTTGGGGGACAAGGTTACGAGCAGTACTTC. It yields the protein CASSNTGECHLGGQGYEQYF.